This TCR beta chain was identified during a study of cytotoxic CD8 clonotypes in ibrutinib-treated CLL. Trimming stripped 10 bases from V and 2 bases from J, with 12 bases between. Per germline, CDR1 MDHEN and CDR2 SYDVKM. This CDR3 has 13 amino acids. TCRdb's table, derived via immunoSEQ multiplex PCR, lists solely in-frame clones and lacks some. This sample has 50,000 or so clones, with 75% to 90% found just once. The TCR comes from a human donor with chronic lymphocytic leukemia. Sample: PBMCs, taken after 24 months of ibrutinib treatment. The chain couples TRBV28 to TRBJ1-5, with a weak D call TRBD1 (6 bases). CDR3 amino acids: CANARQGNQPQHF. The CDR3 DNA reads TGTGCCAACGCAAGACAGGGCAATCAGCCCCAGCATTTT.